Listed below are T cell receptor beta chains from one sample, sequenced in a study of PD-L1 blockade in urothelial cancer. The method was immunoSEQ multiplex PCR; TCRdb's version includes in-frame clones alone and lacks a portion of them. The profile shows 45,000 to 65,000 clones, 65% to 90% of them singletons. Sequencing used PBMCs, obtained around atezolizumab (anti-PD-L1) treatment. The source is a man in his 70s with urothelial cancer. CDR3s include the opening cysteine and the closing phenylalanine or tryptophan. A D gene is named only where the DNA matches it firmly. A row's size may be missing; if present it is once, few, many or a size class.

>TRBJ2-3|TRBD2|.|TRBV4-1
TGCGCCAGCAGCCACGGGACTAGCGCCGAATATGATACGCAGTATTTT
CASSHGTSAEYDTQYF
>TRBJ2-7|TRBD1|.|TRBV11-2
TGTGCCAGCAGCTCAATACAGGGGGCGCGTTACGAGCAGTACTTC
CASSSIQGARYEQYF
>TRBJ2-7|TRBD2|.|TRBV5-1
TGCGCCAGCAGCTTGGGGCTAGCGGGAGGGTATGAGAACTACGAGCAGTACTTC
CASSLGLAGGYENYEQYF
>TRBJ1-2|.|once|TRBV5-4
TGTGCCAGCAGCTTGGTGGGGGACGGGGGAGATGGCTACACCTTC
CASSLVGDGGDGYTF
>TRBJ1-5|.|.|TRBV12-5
TGTGCTAGTGGTTCGACAAATCAGCCCCAGCATTTT
CASGSTNQPQHF
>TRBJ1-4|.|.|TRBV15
TGTGCCACCAGCGAGAGGACAGCGTCTAATGAAAAACTGTTTTTT
CATSERTASNEKLFF
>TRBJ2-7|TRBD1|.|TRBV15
TGTGCCACCAGCAGAAGTTATTTAGGGGGCGGCTCCTACGAGCAGTACTTC
CATSRSYLGGGSYEQYF
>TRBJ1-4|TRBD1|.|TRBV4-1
TGCGCCAGCAGCCAAGCCAGGGGGACTAATGAAAAACTGTTTTTT
CASSQARGTNEKLFF
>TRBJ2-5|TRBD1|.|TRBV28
TGTGCCAGCAGTTTATGGGGGACAGGGGGCCAAGAGACCCAGTACTTC
CASSLWGTGGQETQYF
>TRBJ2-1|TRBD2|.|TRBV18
TGTGCCAGCTCACCCTCTTTCACTAGCGGTCTTTACAATGAGCAGTTCTTC
CASSPSFTSGLYNEQFF
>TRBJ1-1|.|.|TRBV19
TGTGCCAGTAGAGGACAGCTGAACACTGAAGCTTTCTTT
CASRGQLNTEAFF
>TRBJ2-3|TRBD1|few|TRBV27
TGTGCCAGCCGACACGGGACAGCAAACACAGATACGCAGTATTTT
CASRHGTANTDTQYF
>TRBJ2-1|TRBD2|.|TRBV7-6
TGTGCCAGCAGCGCCCTTGGGACTAGCGGATACAATGAGCAGTTCTTC
CASSALGTSGYNEQFF
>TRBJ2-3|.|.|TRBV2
TGTGCCAGCAGAGCGAGCGGTCGGGATACGCAGTATTTT
CASRASGRDTQYF
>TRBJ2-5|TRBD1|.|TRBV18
TGTGCCAGCTCACCACCGGGACAGTCGCAAGAGACCCAGTACTTC
CASSPPGQSQETQYF
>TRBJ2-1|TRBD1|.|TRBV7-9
TGTGCCAGCAGCCTCCGGGACAGGCCATACAATGAGCAGTTCTTC
CASSLRDRPYNEQFF
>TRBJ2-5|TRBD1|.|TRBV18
TGTGCCAGCTCTCTAGGACAGGGGTCTCAAGAGACCCAGTACTTC
CASSLGQGSQETQYF
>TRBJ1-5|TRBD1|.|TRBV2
TGTGCCAGCAGTGACAGGGGGCTCGGACAGCCCCAGCATTTT
CASSDRGLGQPQHF
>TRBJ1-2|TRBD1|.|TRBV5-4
TGTGCCAGCAGCCCGGCGACAGGGGGCGACTATGGCTACACCTTC
CASSPATGGDYGYTF
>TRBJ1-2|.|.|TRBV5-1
TGCGCCAGCAGCTTGTCAGGGACTAACTATGGCTACACCTTC
CASSLSGTNYGYTF
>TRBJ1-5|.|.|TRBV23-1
TGCGCCAGCAGTCAATCGGCAGGGGTTCGGGCAAATCAGCCCCAGCATTTT
CASSQSAGVRANQPQHF
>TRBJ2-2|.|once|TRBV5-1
TGCGCCAGCAGCTCGCAGGGTGGGAACGGGGAGCTGTTTTTT
CASSSQGGNGELFF